Presented here are 22 T cell receptor beta chains from one specimen sequenced in a study of cytomegalovirus exposure and HLA in healthy donors. Primers for the PCR totalled 60 Vbeta and 13 Jbeta. Repertoires were generated with immunoSEQ multiplex PCR, while TCRdb's copy carries only in-frame clones and drops some. The data hold roughly 150,000 clones, with about two thirds observed a single time. Material for sequencing was PBMCs. The source of these receptors is a man aged 35-49 years in good health and CMV-seronegative.

The V gene is TRBV5-1, the J gene TRBJ2-1; D may be TRBD2 (5 bases). V was clipped by 5 bases and J by 0 bases, with 15 bases between them. The germline V gene encodes CDR1 SGHRS and CDR2 YFSETQ. The CDR3 loop spans 16 amino acids. In nucleotides, the CDR3 is TGCGCCAGCAGTCTTGGGAGCAAAAGCTCCTACAATGAGCAGTTCTTC. Amino acid sequence: CASSLGSKSSYNEQFF.

J is TRBJ1-2 and V is TRBV29-1; 7 positions agree with TRBD1. Trimming at V came to 3 bases and at J to 5 bases, leaving 6 bases not matched to a gene. The CDR3 extends over 13 amino acids. Germline assignment: CDR1 SQVTM and CDR2 ANQGSEA. The DNA of the CDR3 is TGCAGCGTTGACATAGGGGGCACTTATGGCTACACCTTC. Translation gives CSVDIGGTYGYTF.

Remarks on this clone: Other nucleotide sequences from this sample produce the same CDR3. The rearrangement joins TRBV7-8 to TRBJ1-2; 7 positions match TRBD1. The CDR3 consists of 13 residues. CDR1 and CDR2 from the germline V gene are SGHVS and FQNEAQ. V gave up 1 base and J gave up 7 bases; unmatched junction bases: 3. CDR3 DNA sequence: TGTGCCAGCAGCTTAGACAGGGGCCTTGGCTACACCTTC. It encodes CASSLDRGLGYTF.

V gene TRBV6-1 combines with J gene TRBJ2-5; weak D call: TRBD2 (5 bases). V dropped 0 bases and J dropped 5 bases, with 10 bases sitting between them. Germline values: CDR1 MNHNS, CDR2 SASEGT. The CDR3 has 14 amino acids. DNA of the CDR3: TGTGCCAGCAGTGAAGCTTTTAGCGCGGAGACCCAGTACTTC. Its translation is CASSEAFSAETQYF.

This clone was seen more than once but under ten times. V and J are TRBV4-1 and TRBJ1-5, with D perhaps matching TRBD1 (5 bases). Trimming took off 2 bases at V and 1 base at J, with 12 bases between the two ends. CDR1 and CDR2 (germline): MGHRA, YSYEKL. The CDR3 spans 16 residues. CDR3 sequence reads: CASSQPTRGSNQPQHF. For the CDR3, the DNA is TGCGCCAGCAGCCAACCGACAAGGGGCAGCAATCAGCCCCAGCATTTT.

This clone has just a few counts. V gene TRBV4-3 combines with J gene TRBJ1-1, with a weak D call TRBD1 (5 bases). The germline V and J ends were trimmed by 2 bases and 1 base, with 14 bases remaining between them. CDR3 length: 16 amino acids. Germline CDR1 reads LGHNA; CDR2 reads YSLEER. The CDR3 loop reads CASSQLGGGANTEAFF. CDR3 sequence (DNA): TGCGCCAGCAGCCAACTGGGGGGAGGGGCGAACACTGAAGCTTTCTTT.

Only a few counts were recorded for this clone. This chain joins TRBV6-1 and TRBJ1-2; D remains unclear. Germline V gives CDR1 MNHNS, CDR2 SASEGT. V shed 8 bases and J shed 8 bases, with 21 bases lying between them. The CDR3 length is 14 residues. The CDR3 nucleotides read TGTGCCAGCCCCGATAATGGGCAGGTCGGCGGCTACACCTTC. This codes for CASPDNGQVGGYTF.

This rearrangement joins TRBV5-7 to TRBJ2-1; TRBD2 matches 11 bases. TRBV5-7 is an open reading frame, and its role is uncertain. The length of the CDR3 is 17 residues. V was pared by 4 bases and J by 6 bases, with 12 bases of the junction left unmatched. The chain's CDR3 is CASSTEVRLAGGNEQFF. In nucleotides, the CDR3 is TGTGCCAGCAGCACGGAGGTCCGTCTAGCGGGGGGCAATGAGCAGTTCTTC.

The CDR3 DNA follows: TGTGCCAGCAGCTTAGGTTACACAGATACGCAGTATTTT. Translated, it gives CASSLGYTDTQYF. The chain carries TRBV7-9 and TRBJ2-3; D unresolved. The germline CDR1 and CDR2 sequences are SEHNR and FQNEAQ (reference sequence). Trimming stripped 1 base from V and 2 bases from J, with 4 bases between. This CDR3 has 13 amino acids.

The chain carries TRBV10-3 and TRBJ1-1, with 8 bases that match TRBD1. This CDR3 spans 13 amino acids. V trimming: 4 bases; J trimming: 8 bases; junction bases outside the gene matches: 6. In germline, CDR1 is ENHRY, CDR2 SYGVKD. CDR3 residues: CAISADRGGEAFF. The CDR3 DNA sequence: TGTGCCATCAGTGCCGACAGGGGAGGGGAAGCTTTCTTT.

V usage is TRBV28 and J usage is TRBJ2-3; 11 bases map to TRBD2. CDR3 length equals 15 residues. Trimming cost V 6 bases and J 6 bases; bases outside gene matches: 8. Germline CDR1 is MDHEN and CDR2 is SYDVKM. CDR3: CASSQLAGERDTQYF. The CDR3 region has the DNA TGTGCCAGCAGCCAACTAGCGGGGGAAAGGGATACGCAGTATTTT.

The chain links TRBV25-1 to TRBJ2-5; possibly TRBD2 for D (5 bases). CDR3 size: 13 residues. With 7 bases removed from V and 5 bases from J, the gap between germline ends came to 14 bases. CDR1 MGHDK and CDR2 SYGVNS come from the germline V gene. This CDR3 is CASKRDPQETQYF. CDR3 in DNA: TGTGCCAGCAAACGGGATCCTCAGGAGACCCAGTACTTC.

The chain is built from TRBV27 and TRBJ2-2; D uncertain. Germline V gives CDR1 MNHEY, CDR2 SMNVEV (reference sequence). The CDR3 has 15 amino acids. V gave up 3 bases and J gave up 3 bases, with 11 bases separating them. This CDR3 is CASSLAGWDTGELFF. For the CDR3, the DNA is TGTGCCAGCAGTTTGGCAGGTTGGGACACCGGGGAGCTGTTTTTT.

The table lists this clone with a few counts. The chain has TRBV5-1 and TRBJ2-1, with 7 bases matching TRBD2. V was pared by 3 bases and J by 9 bases, with 9 bases of the junction left unmatched. The CDR3 extends over 14 amino acids. CDR1 and CDR2 from the germline V gene are SGHRS and YFSETQ. The CDR3 reads CASSWGGEPGEQFF. CDR3 bases: TGCGCCAGCAGCTGGGGGGGAGAACCGGGTGAGCAGTTCTTC.

This chain uses TRBV10-3 with TRBJ2-7, with 7 positions matching TRBD1. The V segment lost 7 bases and the J segment 5 bases; nucleotides outside the gene matches: 11. CDR1 and CDR2 from the germline V gene are ENHRY and SYGVKD. The CDR3 is 14 amino acids. CDR3 coding DNA: TGTGCCATCACCCGGGACAGCCACGGGAACGAGCAGTACTTC. Protein: CAITRDSHGNEQYF.

This chain joins TRBV6-5 and TRBJ2-1; TRBD2 aligns across 12 bases. The CDR3 sequence is 15 residues long. Germline lookup yields CDR1 MNHEY and CDR2 SVGAGI. With V trimmed by 2 bases and J by 9 bases, 5 bases remained unmatched. The CDR3 protein is CASSYELAGGGEQFF. Here the CDR3 DNA reads TGTGCCAGCAGTTACGAACTAGCGGGAGGAGGTGAGCAGTTCTTC.

V gene TRBV19 combines with J gene TRBJ2-1, with D perhaps TRBD2 (6 bases). The CDR3 extends over 16 amino acids. Deletions cut 6 bases from V and 4 bases from J, with 19 bases between. The germline V gene encodes CDR1 LNHDA and CDR2 SQIVND (reference sequence). The CDR3 region is CASSDDRGIGYNEQFF. DNA of the CDR3: TGTGCCAGTAGCGACGATCGGGGGATTGGTTACAATGAGCAGTTCTTC.

The rearrangement uses TRBV9 and TRBJ2-1, with a possible D match to TRBD1 (6 bases). Deletions cut 3 bases from V and 3 bases from J, with 13 bases between. This CDR3 has 15 amino acids. CDR1 SGDLS and CDR2 YYNGEE come from the germline V gene. The chain's CDR3 is CASSALDSFYNEQFF. The CDR3 DNA reads TGTGCCAGCAGCGCCCTGGACAGCTTCTACAATGAGCAGTTCTTC.

This clone has a handful of counts. This chain links TRBV29-1 with TRBJ2-1, with TRBD1 matching over 12 bases. The ends lost 5 bases at V and 9 bases at J; junction bases unmatched: 14. Germline CDR1 SQVTM, CDR2 ANQGSEA. The CDR3 extends over 16 amino acids. CDR3 in DNA: TGCAGCGTTACCAGGGACAGGGGGCGTTTGGGGGGTGAGCAGTTCTTC. Encoded protein: CSVTRDRGRLGGEQFF.

The gene calls are TRBV6-1 and TRBJ2-7, with 9 positions matching TRBD1. The CDR3 is 11 residues long. The ends lost 10 bases at V and 4 bases at J; junction bases unmatched: 2. Germline CDR1 and CDR2: MNHNS and SASEGT. For the CDR3, the DNA is TGTGCCACACAGGGGGCTTACGAGCAGTACTTC. Its protein is CATQGAYEQYF.

The chain carries TRBV30 and TRBJ1-2; no firm D call. Germline CDR1 GTSNPN, CDR2 SVGIG (reference sequence). CDR3 length: 14 residues. The V gene lost 4 bases and the J gene lost 4 bases, with 16 bases spanning the gap. DNA of the CDR3: TGTGCCTGGATTCCCGTCTCAGGAACCTATGGCTACACCTTC. It codes for CAWIPVSGTYGYTF.

The chain recombines TRBV19 with TRBJ1-5; D is perhaps TRBD1 (6 bases). Germline V gene data show CDR1 as LNHDA and CDR2 as SQIVND (reference sequence). V was trimmed by 4 bases and J by 5 bases, leaving 12 bases between them. The CDR3 is made up of 14 amino acids. The CDR3 here is CASSTTGGHQPQHF. Here the CDR3 DNA reads TGTGCCAGTAGTACCACGGGGGGGCATCAGCCCCAGCATTTT.